These 14 T cell receptor beta chains came from one sample sequenced in a study of cytomegalovirus exposure and HLA in healthy donors (dated by TCRdb to the late 2010s). The library was prepared using the immunoSEQ multiplex PCR assay. For the multiplex PCR, a mixture combining 60 forward primers for TCR Vbeta segments and 13 reverse primers for TCR Jbeta segments was used. TCRdb limited this immuneACCESS table to in-frame rearrangements with V and J called. A share of clones is missing; checked studies link under half to unresolved V genes, and the rest is unexplained. The sample table shows 100,000 or so clones, and 85% are seen once. Jointly, the top ten make up approximately 4% of the sample. Sequencing was performed on PBMCs. Receptors originate from a man aged 25 to 40 in good health and CMV-seronegative.

The chain has TRBV9 and TRBJ2-7; D is possibly TRBD2 (6 bases). Germline values: CDR1 SGDLS, CDR2 YYNGEE. The CDR3 length is 15 residues. V dropped 0 bases and J dropped 1 base, with 11 bases sitting between them. In DNA, the CDR3 is TGTGCCAGCAGCGTAGATGGAGGGGTTTCCTACGAGCAGTACTTC. As protein: CASSVDGGVSYEQYF.

The CDR3 region is CSVVGQGVPYEQYF. CDR3 DNA: TGCAGCGTTGTTGGCCAGGGGGTCCCCTACGAGCAGTACTTC. V gene TRBV29-1 combines with J gene TRBJ2-7, with 7 bases that match TRBD1. CDR3 length equals 14 residues. The V and J ends lost 4 bases and 2 bases, in that order; junction bases with no gene match: 8. The germline CDR1 and CDR2 sequences are SQVTM and ANQGSEA.

The CDR3 DNA reads as TGTGCCAGCAGCGGACCCTCCCTAGCGGGAGCGGGTAATGAGCAGTTCTTC. This sequence encodes CASSGPSLAGAGNEQFF. This chain connects TRBV9 to TRBJ2-1; 10 bases fit TRBD2. The CDR3 has 17 residues. V trimming: 3 bases; J trimming: 7 bases; junction bases outside the gene matches: 13. Germline lookup yields CDR1 SGDLS and CDR2 YYNGEE.

The chain carries TRBV19 and TRBJ2-2; TRBD2 agrees at 14 bases. CDR1 LNHDA and CDR2 SQIVND come from the germline V gene (reference sequence). CDR3 length: 19 amino acids. V gave up 11 bases and J gave up 0 bases; unmatched junction bases: 14. The CDR3 region is CAWNFGLAGGLANTGELFF. The CDR3 nucleotides read TGTGCCTGGAACTTTGGACTAGCGGGAGGTCTCGCGAACACCGGGGAGCTGTTTTTT.

The rearrangement links TRBV30 to TRBJ2-3; TRBD2 matches at 12 bases. The CDR3 sequence is 14 residues long. The V segment lost 5 bases and the J segment 5 bases; nucleotides outside the gene matches: 5. Germline V gene sequence: CDR1 GTSNPN, CDR2 SVGIG (reference sequence). CDR3 in DNA: TGTGCCTGGTCTAGCGGGAGGGCCGTAGATACGCAGTATTTT. As protein: CAWSSGRAVDTQYF.

This clone has only one observation. The chain carries TRBV6-6 and TRBJ2-1, with 9 bases lining up with TRBD1. This CDR3 is built from 16 residues. V was clipped by 0 bases and J by 6 bases; unmatched bases: 6. From germline, CDR1 is MNHNY and CDR2 SVGAGI (reference sequence). The CDR3 is CASSYSGQGIRNEQFF. Here the CDR3 DNA reads TGTGCCAGCAGTTACTCTGGACAGGGGATTCGCAATGAGCAGTTCTTC.

The chain uses TRBV4-2 and TRBJ2-1; TRBD2 matches 9 bases. The germline V gene has CDR1 LGHNA and CDR2 YNFKEQ. The CDR3 runs to 17 residues. V trimming: 1 base; J trimming: 2 bases; junction bases outside the gene matches: 6. CDR3 in DNA: TGTGCCAGCAGCCAAGCGGCAGGACTAGCGACCTACAATGAGCAGTTCTTC. As protein: CASSQAAGLATYNEQFF.

Here the CDR3 reads CASASGRNTGELFF. In DNA, the CDR3 is TGCGCCAGCGCCTCGGGGAGAAACACCGGGGAGCTGTTTTTT. The chain has TRBV5-1 and TRBJ2-2, with D possibly being TRBD2 (5 bases). The CDR3 length is 14 residues. The germline V gene has CDR1 SGHRS and CDR2 YFSETQ. The ends were cut back, 7 bases at V and 2 bases at J, with 12 bases in the middle.

The rearrangement uses TRBV5-4 and TRBJ1-6, with D possibly being TRBD1 (5 bases). The V end was cut by 3 bases, the J end by 10 bases, with 14 bases between. Per the germline V gene, CDR1 is SGHNT and CDR2 is YYREEE (reference sequence). There are 14 residues in the CDR3. CDR3 in DNA: TGTGCCAGCAGCTCTCAGGGTTATGGGTCACCCCTCCACTTT. It encodes CASSSQGYGSPLHF.

The chain joins TRBV29-1 to TRBJ1-1, with 9 bases that match TRBD1. The germline gives CDR1 SQVTM, CDR2 ANQGSEA. V lost 4 bases, J lost 4 bases, and 7 bases stayed unmatched. CDR3 size: 14 residues. As DNA, the CDR3 is TGCAGCGTTGTAGGCAGACAGGGGGTCACTGAAGCTTTCTTT. It is translated as CSVVGRQGVTEAFF.

The V call is TRBV6-5, the J call TRBJ2-1; D might be TRBD1 (6 bases). V was pared by 0 bases and J by 4 bases, with 10 bases between. The CDR3 spans 15 residues. The germline V gene has CDR1 MNHEY and CDR2 SVGAGI. The DNA for the CDR3 is TGTGCCAGCAGTTACTCCGAGGGACAATACAATGAGCAGTTCTTC. It translates to CASSYSEGQYNEQFF.

This chain joins TRBV28 and TRBJ2-7; D might be TRBD1 (5 bases). This CDR3 is built from 12 residues. With 8 bases removed from V and 2 bases from J, the gap between germline ends came to 10 bases. The germline V gene encodes CDR1 MDHEN and CDR2 SYDVKM. The CDR3 reads CASSGRAYEQYF. In DNA, the CDR3 is TGTGCCAGCTCCGGCAGGGCCTACGAGCAGTACTTC.

In this sample, this clone turned up once. In DNA, the CDR3 is TGTGCCTGGGGGGGACAGACGAACACTGAAGCTTTCTTT. Protein: CAWGGQTNTEAFF. The chain carries TRBV30 and TRBJ1-1; the match to TRBD1 covers 7 bases. J lost 1 base, V lost 5 bases, and 4 bases had no gene match. The CDR3 length is 13 residues. The germline V gene has CDR1 GTSNPN and CDR2 SVGIG (reference sequence).

V and J are TRBV18 and TRBJ1-5; D perhaps matches TRBD1 (5 bases). CDR1 KGHSH and CDR2 LQKENI come from the germline V gene. This CDR3 has 14 residues. V was clipped by 3 bases and J by 6 bases, with 12 bases between them. For the CDR3, the DNA is TGTGCCAGCTCACCGCCCCTGGGGGGTCAGCCCCAGCATTTT. It encodes CASSPPLGGQPQHF.